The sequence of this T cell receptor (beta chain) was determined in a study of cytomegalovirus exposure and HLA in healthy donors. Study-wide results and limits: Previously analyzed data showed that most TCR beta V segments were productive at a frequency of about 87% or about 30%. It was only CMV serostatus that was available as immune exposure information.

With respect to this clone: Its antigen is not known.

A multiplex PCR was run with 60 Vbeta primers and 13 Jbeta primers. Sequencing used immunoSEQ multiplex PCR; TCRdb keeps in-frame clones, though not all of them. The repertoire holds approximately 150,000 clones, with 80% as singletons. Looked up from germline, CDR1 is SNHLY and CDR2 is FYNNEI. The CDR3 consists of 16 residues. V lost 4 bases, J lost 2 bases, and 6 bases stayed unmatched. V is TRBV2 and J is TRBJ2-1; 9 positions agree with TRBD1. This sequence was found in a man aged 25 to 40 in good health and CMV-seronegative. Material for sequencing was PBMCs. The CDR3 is CASSGMGTGTYNEQFF. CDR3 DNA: TGTGCCAGCAGTGGGATGGGGACAGGGACCTACAATGAGCAGTTCTTC.